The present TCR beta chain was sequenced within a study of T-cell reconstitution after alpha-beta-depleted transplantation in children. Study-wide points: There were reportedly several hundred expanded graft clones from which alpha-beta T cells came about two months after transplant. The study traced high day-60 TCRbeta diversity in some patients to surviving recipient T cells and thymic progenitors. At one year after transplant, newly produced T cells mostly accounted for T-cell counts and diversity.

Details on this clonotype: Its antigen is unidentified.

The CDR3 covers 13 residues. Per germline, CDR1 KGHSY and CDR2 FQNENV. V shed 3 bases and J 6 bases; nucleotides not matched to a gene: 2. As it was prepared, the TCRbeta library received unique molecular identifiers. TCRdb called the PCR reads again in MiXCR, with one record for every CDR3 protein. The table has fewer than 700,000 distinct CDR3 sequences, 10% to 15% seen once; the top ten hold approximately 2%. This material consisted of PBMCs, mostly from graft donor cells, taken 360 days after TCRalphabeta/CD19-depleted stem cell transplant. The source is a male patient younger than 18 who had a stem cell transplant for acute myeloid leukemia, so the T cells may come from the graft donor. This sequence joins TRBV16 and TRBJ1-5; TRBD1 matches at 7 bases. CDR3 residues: CASSQTGSQPQHF. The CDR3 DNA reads TGTGCCAGCAGCCAGACAGGGAGTCAGCCCCAGCATTTT.